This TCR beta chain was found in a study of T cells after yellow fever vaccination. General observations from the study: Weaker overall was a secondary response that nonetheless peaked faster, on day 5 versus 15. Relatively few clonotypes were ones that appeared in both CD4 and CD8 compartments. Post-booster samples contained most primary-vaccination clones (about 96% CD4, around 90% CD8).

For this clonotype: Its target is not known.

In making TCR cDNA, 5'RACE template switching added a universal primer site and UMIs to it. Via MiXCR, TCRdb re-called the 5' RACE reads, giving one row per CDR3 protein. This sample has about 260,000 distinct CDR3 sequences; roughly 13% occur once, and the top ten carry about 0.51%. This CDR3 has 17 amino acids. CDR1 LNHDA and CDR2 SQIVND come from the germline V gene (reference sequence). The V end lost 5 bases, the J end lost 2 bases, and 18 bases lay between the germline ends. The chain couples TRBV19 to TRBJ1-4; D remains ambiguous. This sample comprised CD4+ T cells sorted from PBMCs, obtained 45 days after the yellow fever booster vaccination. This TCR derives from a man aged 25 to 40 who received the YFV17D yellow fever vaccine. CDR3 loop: CASSLRIGLLTNEKLFF. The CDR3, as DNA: TGTGCCAGTAGTCTGCGAATAGGATTGCTGACTAATGAAAAACTGTTTTTT.